This TCR beta chain was captured in a study of T cells in Graves' hyperthyroidism and ophthalmopathy. Study-level results: Peripheral blood also featured most of the thyroid clonotypes expanded above 0.001. Ophthalmopathy was distinguished from stable hyperthyroidism by 13 V-J signatures.

With a duration under 2 months, the hyperthyroidism was newly diagnosed in patients aged 18 to 65. Uncontrolled infection, other autoimmune disease, pregnancy or lactation led to exclusion. Concerning this clonotype: The target antigen is unknown.

Authors of the study amplified TCR beta CDR3 regions from RNA transcripts. HTBI primers drove first-round RT-PCR of the TCR CDR3. TCRdb re-analysed the multiplex PCR reads in MiXCR, keeping a single row per CDR3 protein. The top ten clones hold under 8.5% of a sample with roughly 750,000 distinct CDR3 sequences, 16% of them seen once. This CDR3 is built from 16 residues. Losses at the gene ends were 3 bases for V and 0 bases for J; bases not matched to a gene: 6. CDR1 is SGDLS and CDR2 is YYNGEE in the germline V gene. Source material: blood. V is TRBV9 and J is TRBJ1-3; TRBD1 matches at 7 bases. This sequence originates from a man between 18 and 29 years old with Graves' hyperthyroidism. CDR3 bases: TGTGCCAGCAGCGCGGGACAGTGGAGCTCTGGAAACACCATATATTTT. Protein sequence: CASSAGQWSSGNTIYF.